This TCR beta chain was recorded in a study of identical twins. This clonotype was counted between two and nine times. What it binds is not known. One entry per CDR3 protein results from TCRdb running MiXCR on the 5' RACE reads. The sample has 200,000 or so distinct CDR3 sequences, 7.5% seen once; the top ten hold about 1.8%. Study-wide findings and caveats: Less excess twin sharing appeared in beta out-of-frame sequences. Within monozygotic twins, out-of-frame TCR alpha sharing was underestimated by the models. Zero-insertion findings could be partly confounded by invariant cells (MAIT and iNKT cells).

All donors were healthy, and all were Caucasian. V lost 2 bases and J 15 bases, leaving 14 bases between the germline ends. Germline values: CDR1 KGHSH, CDR2 LQKENI. The CDR3 is 12 amino acids. These data were also filed under a second study, of yellow fever vaccine responses in identical twins.

V gene TRBV18 combines with J gene TRBJ2-1; a possible D gene is TRBD2 (5 bases). Input material: memory (CD45RO+) T cells sorted from blood. The source of this sequence is a woman younger than 30 in good health. CDR3 residues: CASSPVFGEPFF. CDR3 nucleotide sequence: TGTGCCAGCTCACCAGTTTTCGGGGAACCGTTCTTC.